This entry describes one T cell receptor beta chain. Researchers ran the PCR with 60 Vbeta and 13 Jbeta primers. Some clones are missing from TCRdb's copy, which holds only in-frame ones; the method was immunoSEQ multiplex PCR. The table records more than 150,000 clones, about 90% of them present only once. The data were obtained in a study of cytomegalovirus exposure and HLA in healthy donors. The germline gives CDR1 SEHNR, CDR2 FQNEAQ (reference sequence). Deletions cut 11 bases from V and 8 bases from J, with 12 bases between. CDR3 length: 11 residues. The chain couples TRBV7-9 to TRBJ1-4, with D unclear. The origin of this receptor is a girl under three years old in good health and CMV-seronegative. Sequences were obtained from PBMCs. The CDR3 here is CAYKGGEKLFF. The CDR3 DNA sequence: TGTGCCTACAAGGGAGGGGAAAAACTGTTTTTT.